What follows are 30 T cell receptor beta chains derived from one specimen sequenced in a study of control samples from healthy donors and cancer patients (dated by TCRdb to about 2020). Libraries were prepared through the immunoSEQ multiplex PCR assay. The clones in this table, taken by TCRdb from immuneACCESS, are in-frame only. Not every clone is retained; where verified, under half of the shortfall comes from an unresolved V gene, and the cause of the rest is unknown. The sample yields some 80,000 clones; around nine tenths were counted once. 1.9% of the sample lies in the top ten. The sequenced sample was PBMCs. The receptors shown here come from a woman in her fifties or sixties with head and neck cancer.

The chain recombines TRBV6-2 or TRBV6-3 with TRBJ2-7; 8 bases fit TRBD2. This CDR3 spans 16 amino acids. Trimming took 4 bases from V and 4 from J; bases not matched to a gene: 12. CDR1 is MNHEY and CDR2 is SVGEGT in the germline V gene. Written as DNA, the CDR3 is TGTGCCAGCAGTTCTCGTCTCGGGAGGGCCGCGTACGAGCAGTACTTC. This gives the protein CASSSRLGRAAYEQYF.

The table lists this clone with a count of one. The chain carries TRBV15 and TRBJ2-5, with D perhaps matching TRBD1 (8 bases). The CDR3 length is 16 residues. Germline CDR1 and CDR2: LNHNV and YYDKDF (reference sequence). V was trimmed by 2 bases and J by 3 bases, leaving 16 bases between them. CDR3 region: CATSRLVQGGKETQYF. CDR3 bases: TGTGCCACCAGCAGACTAGTACAGGGGGGGAAAGAGACCCAGTACTTC.

This clone was picked up one time. The rearrangement joins TRBV5-1 to TRBJ2-7; D perhaps matches TRBD2 (6 bases). V was trimmed by 7 bases and J by 0 bases, leaving 14 bases between them. The CDR3 is 14 residues long. CDR1 and CDR2 (germline): SGHRS, YFSETQ. CDR3 bases: TGCGCCAGCTCCGTAACCGGGAGCTCCTACGAGCAGTACTTC. Encoded protein: CASSVTGSSYEQYF.

The genes are TRBV5-4 and TRBJ1-2; 11 bases fit TRBD1. Unmatched junction bases numbered 8, after V lost 3 bases and J lost 4 bases. Germline V gene data show CDR1 as SGHNT and CDR2 as YYREEE (reference sequence). This CDR3 region has 16 residues. Here the CDR3 DNA reads TGTGCCAGCAGCTGGGGTGGGGGACAGGGGGGCTATGGCTACACCTTC. Residues: CASSWGGGQGGYGYTF.

V gene TRBV11-2 combines with J gene TRBJ1-2, with 7 positions matching TRBD1. CDR1 is SGHAT, CDR2 FQNNGV, per germline. The junction had 8 bases not matched to a gene; V was cut back by 5 bases and J by 8 bases. This CDR3 is built from 13 residues. The CDR3 protein is CASSTYRGFGYTF. DNA for the CDR3: TGTGCCAGCAGCACGTACAGGGGTTTCGGCTACACCTTC. Complete variable domain (other parts from reference TRBV11-2 and TRBJ1-2): EAGVAQSPRYKIIEKRQSVAFWCNPISGHATLYWYQQILGQGPKLLIQFQNNGVVDDSQLPKDRFSAERLKGVDSTLKIQPAKLEDSAVYLCASSTYRGFGYTFGSGTRLTVV.

V is TRBV30 and J is TRBJ2-7; D is uncertain. The CDR3 runs 13 residues. V was cut by 0 bases and J by 4 bases, with 10 bases left in between. Germline values: CDR1 GTSNPN, CDR2 SVGIG (reference sequence). Here the CDR3 reads CAWSVGSGYEQYF. The CDR3 DNA follows: TGTGCCTGGAGTGTGGGCTCCGGTTACGAGCAGTACTTC.

The V and J genes are TRBV27 and TRBJ2-7; the D is unclear. V was clipped by 2 bases and J by 0 bases, with 14 bases between them. CDR3 length equals 16 residues. Per germline, CDR1 MNHEY and CDR2 SMNVEV (reference sequence). The CDR3 region is CASSLAKNSISYEQYF. CDR3 coding DNA: TGTGCCAGCAGTTTAGCGAAAAACAGTATCTCCTACGAGCAGTACTTC.

J is TRBJ1-1 and V is TRBV6-5, with TRBD1 matching over 7 bases. Trimming cost V 10 bases and J 1 base; bases outside gene matches: 9. The CDR3 runs 14 residues. The V gene's germline CDR1 is MNHEY and CDR2 SVGAGI. Here the CDR3 reads CATREGARNTEAFF. The CDR3 coding sequence is TGTGCCACCCGGGAGGGGGCGCGGAACACTGAAGCTTTCTTT.

Only one count was recorded for this clone. This rearrangement joins TRBV7-9 to TRBJ2-2; D not resolved. The CDR3 covers 12 residues. The ends were cut back, 5 bases at V and 1 base at J, with 2 bases in the middle. Germline V gives CDR1 SEHNR, CDR2 FQNEAQ (reference sequence). CDR3 DNA sequence: TGTGCCAGCAGCCGGAACACCGGGGAGCTGTTTTTT. This translates into CASSRNTGELFF. Drawing the rest from reference TRBV7-9 and TRBJ2-2, the complete variable domain is DTGVSQNPRHKITKRGQNVTFRCDPISEHNRLYWYRQTLGQGPEFLTYFQNEAQLEKSRLLSDRFSAERPKGSFSTLEIQRTEQGDSAMYLCASSRNTGELFFGEGSRLTVL.

The rearrangement uses TRBV11-2 and TRBJ2-7; 9 bases are a match to TRBD1. CDR1 is SGHAT, CDR2 FQNNGV, per germline. This CDR3 has 17 residues. The V gene end was trimmed by 3 bases and the J gene end by 2 bases; junction bases not matched to a gene: 11. The CDR3 DNA reads as TGTGCCAGCAGCTTTACCATAGTGACAGGGGGAGCCTACGAGCAGTACTTC. It encodes CASSFTIVTGGAYEQYF.

The V gene is TRBV7-9, the J gene TRBJ2-2; TRBD2 aligns across 11 bases. This CDR3 is 15 amino acids long. CDR1 is SEHNR, CDR2 FQNEAQ, per germline (reference sequence). V lost 5 bases and J lost 7; bases outside the gene matches: 6. CDR3 region: CASSVLAGAVGELFF. The CDR3 DNA is TGTGCCAGCAGCGTACTAGCGGGAGCCGTCGGGGAGCTGTTTTTT.

The chain is built from TRBV19 and TRBJ2-4; tentatively, D is TRBD2 (6 bases). Trimming shortened V by 7 bases and J by 4 bases, and 17 bases separated the two germline ends. This CDR3 is 15 amino acids long. Germline CDR1 is LNHDA and CDR2 is SQIVND (reference sequence). The CDR3 reads CASTPAVAEKNIQYF. The CDR3 bases are TGTGCCAGTACCCCGGCGGTAGCGGAGAAAAACATTCAGTACTTC.

CDR3: CASSFTGLGTDGYTF. CDR3 coding DNA: TGTGCCAGCAGTTTCACAGGACTCGGGACTGACGGCTACACCTTC. This chain links TRBV28 with TRBJ1-2, with a weak D call TRBD1 (5 bases). Germline V gene data show CDR1 as MDHEN and CDR2 as SYDVKM. This CDR3 comprises 15 residues. The V end lost 3 bases, the J end lost 8 bases, and 19 bases lay between the germline ends.

V and J are TRBV28 and TRBJ1-5; the match to TRBD1 covers 8 bases. Germline values: CDR1 MDHEN, CDR2 SYDVKM. V lost 5 bases, J lost 4 bases, and 13 bases stayed unmatched. The CDR3 runs 17 residues. The CDR3 here is CASSRTQGAPGNQPQHF. The CDR3 bases are TGTGCCAGCAGTAGGACTCAGGGGGCTCCGGGAAATCAGCCCCAGCATTTT.

The genes are TRBV15 and TRBJ2-7; 8 bases fit TRBD1. After removal of 3 bases from V and 4 bases from J, the junction contained 2 bases not matched to a gene. CDR1 is LNHNV and CDR2 is YYDKDF in the germline V gene (reference sequence). This CDR3 is 13 amino acids long. As DNA, the CDR3 is TGTGCCACCAGCAGGGACAGGGAATACGAGCAGTACTTC. It encodes CATSRDREYEQYF.

The V and J genes are TRBV28 and TRBJ2-7; 11 nucleotides match TRBD2. The germline CDR1 and CDR2 sequences are MDHEN and SYDVKM. The CDR3 extends over 14 amino acids. V dropped 6 bases and J dropped 2; count of bases not matched to a gene: 3. CDR3 loop: CASRQGLAAYEQYF. The DNA for the CDR3 is TGTGCCAGCAGACAGGGACTAGCGGCCTACGAGCAGTACTTC.

V gene TRBV28 combines with J gene TRBJ2-5; D unresolved. Germline V lookup: CDR1 MDHEN, CDR2 SYDVKM. The V end was cut by 3 bases, the J end by 2 bases, with 7 bases between. The CDR3 has 13 residues. Written as DNA, the CDR3 is TGTGCCAGCAGTTTGGGCGGACAAGAGACCCAGTACTTC. This translates into CASSLGGQETQYF.

The DNA for the CDR3 is TGTGCCAGTAGTAGGGGACTAGCGGAAAATGAGCAGTTCTTC. Protein: CASSRGLAENEQFF. The chain carries TRBV19 and TRBJ2-1, with 11 bases aligning to TRBD2. The CDR3 is 14 residues long. The V and J ends lost 4 bases and 7 bases, in that order; junction bases with no gene match: 3. The germline gives CDR1 LNHDA, CDR2 SQIVND (reference sequence).

The chain employs TRBV6-5 and TRBJ1-1; D uncertain. CDR1 and CDR2 (germline): MNHEY, SVGAGI. V was shortened by 7 bases and J by 1 base, with 10 bases between the two germline ends. The length of the CDR3 is 13 residues. The DNA of the CDR3 is TGTGCCAGCATTCGAGAAGGGAACACTGAAGCTTTCTTT. Translated: CASIREGNTEAFF.

The chain recombines TRBV6-2 or TRBV6-3 with TRBJ2-1, with 15 bases identical to TRBD2. V gave up 2 bases and J gave up 4 bases; unmatched junction bases: 0. CDR1 MNHEY and CDR2 SVGEGT come from the germline V gene. The length of the CDR3 is 16 residues. CDR3: CASSYGLAGGYNEQFF. The CDR3 DNA sequence: TGTGCCAGCAGTTACGGACTAGCGGGAGGGTACAATGAGCAGTTCTTC.

The rearrangement uses TRBV5-6 and TRBJ2-4; tentatively, D is TRBD1 or TRBD2 (5 bases each). The CDR3 spans 16 residues. The V end was cut by 0 bases, the J end by 0 bases, with 10 bases between. Germline assignment: CDR1 SGHDT and CDR2 YYEEEE. CDR3 DNA sequence: TGTGCCAGCAGCTTGGGAGGGGAATTAGCCAAAAACATTCAGTACTTC. It yields the protein CASSLGGELAKNIQYF.

The genes are TRBV7-3 and TRBJ2-1; the match to TRBD2 covers 7 bases. The CDR3 contains 15 residues. Germline trimming cut 2 bases from V and 6 bases from J; bases unmatched to any gene: 7. Germline V gene data show CDR1 as SGHTA and CDR2 as FQGTGA. The CDR3 sequence: CASSLAGGEGNEQFF. Here the CDR3 DNA reads TGTGCCAGCAGCTTAGCCGGTGGGGAGGGCAATGAGCAGTTCTTC.

V gene TRBV9 combines with J gene TRBJ2-3; 15 bases align to TRBD2. The ends lost 4 bases at V and 3 bases at J; junction bases unmatched: 6. Germline CDR1 reads SGDLS; CDR2 reads YYNGEE. This CDR3 contains 17 residues. The CDR3 spells CASSPGLAGGGTDTQYF. In DNA, the CDR3 is TGTGCCAGCAGCCCGGGACTAGCGGGAGGCGGGACAGATACGCAGTATTTT. Combining the CDR3 with reference TRBV9 and TRBJ2-3 gives the whole variable domain DSGVTQTPKHLITATGQRVTLRCSPRSGDLSVYWYQQSLDQGLQFLIQYYNGEERAKGNILERFSAQQFPDLHSELNLSSLELGDSALYFCASSPGLAGGGTDTQYFGPGTRLTVL.

The chain employs TRBV30 and TRBJ1-1; 8 bases map to TRBD1. With V trimmed by 3 bases and J by 10 bases, 10 bases remained unmatched. The CDR3 contains 13 residues. Germline CDR1 is GTSNPN and CDR2 is SVGIG (reference sequence). The CDR3 DNA sequence: TGTGCCTGGAGCCTAAAAAGGGGGACAGGAGCTTTCTTT. Its protein is CAWSLKRGTGAFF.

This clone is a singleton in its sample. This CDR3 reads CASSFRGFAYNSPLHF. For the CDR3, the DNA is TGTGCCAGCAGTTTTAGGGGGTTCGCCTATAATTCACCCCTCCACTTT. The chain joins TRBV2 to TRBJ1-6; tentative D call: TRBD1 (6 bases). There are 16 residues in the CDR3. The germline CDR1 and CDR2 sequences are SNHLY and FYNNEI. V dropped 5 bases and J dropped 2 bases, with 13 bases sitting between them.

V is TRBV18 and J is TRBJ1-2; D remains unclear. In germline, CDR1 is KGHSH, CDR2 LQKENI. The CDR3 has 12 residues. V lost 3 bases and J lost 6, with 8 bases in between. The CDR3 DNA sequence: TGTGCCAGCTCACCGGCCGGCAATGGCTACACCTTC. This translates into CASSPAGNGYTF.

This chain links TRBV15 with TRBJ2-5; D might be TRBD1 (6 bases). The germline V gene has CDR1 LNHNV and CDR2 YYDKDF (reference sequence). This CDR3 is 14 amino acids long. The V end lost 7 bases, the J end lost 4 bases, and 16 bases lay between the germline ends. The CDR3 DNA reads as TGTGCCACCAACCGGCTACTACAGGGAGAGACCCAGTACTTC. Its translation is CATNRLLQGETQYF.

The chain couples TRBV28 to TRBJ1-1, with D possibly TRBD1 on 5 matching bases. CDR3 length: 14 amino acids. The V end lost 3 bases, the J end lost 0 bases, and 8 bases lay between the germline ends. The germline gives CDR1 MDHEN, CDR2 SYDVKM. CDR3: CASSFGGLNTEAFF. For the CDR3, the DNA is TGTGCCAGCAGTTTCGGGGGACTGAACACTGAAGCTTTCTTT.

This clone has just one count. The rearrangement joins TRBV6-1 to TRBJ2-3; D remains ambiguous. Germline assignment: CDR1 MNHNS and CDR2 SASEGT. The CDR3 has 15 amino acids. V was pared by 0 bases and J by 6 bases, with 13 bases between. The DNA of the CDR3 is TGTGCCAGCAGTGAAGCTGTGGACGGCCGGGATACGCAGTATTTT. Protein sequence: CASSEAVDGRDTQYF.

The chain is built from TRBV11-3 and TRBJ2-7; tentative D call: TRBD2 (6 bases). Trimming left V 5 bases short and J 3 bases short, with 8 bases between. Germline V gives CDR1 SGHNT, CDR2 YENEEA. The CDR3 is made up of 12 amino acids. The CDR3 DNA reads as TGTGCCAGCAGCCATAGCGGCTACGAGCAGTACTTC. Amino acid sequence: CASSHSGYEQYF.